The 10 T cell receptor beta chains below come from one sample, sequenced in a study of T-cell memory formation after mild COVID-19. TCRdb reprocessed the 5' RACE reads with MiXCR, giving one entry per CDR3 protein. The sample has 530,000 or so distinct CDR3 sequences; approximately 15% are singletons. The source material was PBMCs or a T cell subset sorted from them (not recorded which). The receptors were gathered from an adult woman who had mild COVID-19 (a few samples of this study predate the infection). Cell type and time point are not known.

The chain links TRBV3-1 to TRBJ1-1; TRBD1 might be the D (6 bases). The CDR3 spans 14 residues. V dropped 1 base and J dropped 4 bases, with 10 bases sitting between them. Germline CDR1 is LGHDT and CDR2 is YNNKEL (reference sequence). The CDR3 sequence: CASSQAVGGTEAFF. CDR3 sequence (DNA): TGTGCCAGCAGCCAAGCTGTAGGGGGCACTGAAGCTTTCTTT.

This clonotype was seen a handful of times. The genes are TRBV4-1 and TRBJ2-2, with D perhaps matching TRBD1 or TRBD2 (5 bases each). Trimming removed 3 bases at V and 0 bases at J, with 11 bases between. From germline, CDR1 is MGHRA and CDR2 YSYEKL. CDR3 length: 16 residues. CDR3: CASSHSGTPNTGELFF. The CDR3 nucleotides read TGCGCCAGCAGCCATTCCGGGACGCCGAACACCGGGGAGCTGTTTTTT.

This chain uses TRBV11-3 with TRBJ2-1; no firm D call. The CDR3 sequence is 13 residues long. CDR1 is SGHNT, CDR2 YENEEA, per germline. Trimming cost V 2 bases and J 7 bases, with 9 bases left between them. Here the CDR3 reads CASSLPTRNEQFF. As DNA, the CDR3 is TGTGCCAGCAGCTTACCCACACGGAATGAGCAGTTCTTC.

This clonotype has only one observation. The DNA for the CDR3 is TGTGCCTGGAGTGAGGGGGGATCCGAAGCTTTCTTT. The encoded protein is CAWSEGGSEAFF. The chain carries TRBV30 and TRBJ1-1, with D possibly being TRBD1 (6 bases). With 1 base removed from V and 8 bases from J, the gap between germline ends came to 11 bases. This CDR3 comprises 12 residues. Looked up from germline, CDR1 is GTSNPN and CDR2 is SVGIG (reference sequence).

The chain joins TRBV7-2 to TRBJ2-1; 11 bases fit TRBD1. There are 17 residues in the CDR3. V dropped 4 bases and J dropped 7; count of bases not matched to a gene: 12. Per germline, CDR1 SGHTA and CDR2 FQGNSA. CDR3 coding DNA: TGTGCCAGCAGCTCCCCCCCGGGACAGGGGGTCGGAAATGAGCAGTTCTTC. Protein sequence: CASSSPPGQGVGNEQFF.

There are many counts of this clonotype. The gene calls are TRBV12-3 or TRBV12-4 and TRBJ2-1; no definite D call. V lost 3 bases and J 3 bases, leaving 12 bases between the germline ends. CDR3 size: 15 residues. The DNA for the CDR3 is TGTGCCAGCAGTTTTACCCCTTCCGACTACAATGAGCAGTTCTTC. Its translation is CASSFTPSDYNEQFF.

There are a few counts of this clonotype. The CDR3 DNA reads as TGTGCCAGCACCGGACAGGGGGCCTATGAGCAGTTCTTC. Translated: CASTGQGAYEQFF. The V call is TRBV11-3, the J call TRBJ2-1, with 11 bases aligning to TRBD1. Looked up from germline, CDR1 is SGHNT and CDR2 is YENEEA. V shed 7 bases, J shed 8 bases, and the junction held 4 bases outside the gene matches. This CDR3 spans 13 amino acids.

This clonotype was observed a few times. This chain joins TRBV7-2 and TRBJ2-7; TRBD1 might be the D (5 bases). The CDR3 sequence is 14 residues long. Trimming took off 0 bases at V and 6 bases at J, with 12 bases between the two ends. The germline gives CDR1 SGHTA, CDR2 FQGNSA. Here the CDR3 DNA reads TGTGCCAGCAGCTTAGCTCGGTCCCAGGGCGAGCAGTACTTC. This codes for CASSLARSQGEQYF.

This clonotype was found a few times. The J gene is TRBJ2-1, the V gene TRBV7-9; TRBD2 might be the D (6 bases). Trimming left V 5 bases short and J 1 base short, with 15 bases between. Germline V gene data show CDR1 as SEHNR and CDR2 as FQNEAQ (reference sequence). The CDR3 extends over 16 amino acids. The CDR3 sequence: CASSLRGEGSYNEQFF. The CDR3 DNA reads TGTGCCAGCAGCCTGCGGGGTGAGGGGTCCTACAATGAGCAGTTCTTC.

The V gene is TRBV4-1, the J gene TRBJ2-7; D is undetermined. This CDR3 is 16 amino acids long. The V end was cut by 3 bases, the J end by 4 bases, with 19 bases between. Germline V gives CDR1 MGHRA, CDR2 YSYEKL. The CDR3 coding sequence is TGCGCCAGCAGCCAGCTACCGGGCTCGGCCCTTTACGAGCAGTACTTC. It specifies CASSQLPGSALYEQYF.